The 10 T cell receptor beta chains listed next were all sequenced from one sample in a study of T cells in localized non-small cell lung cancer. Libraries were prepared by immunoSEQ multiplex PCR; TCRdb keeps only in-frame clonotypes and omits some of them. This sample has 90,000 to 100,000 clones, with just over 90% found just once. The input for sequencing was PBMCs, taken before any cancer treatment. These receptors all stem from a woman aged 35 to 70 with stage II squamous cell lung carcinoma.

V is TRBV13 and J is TRBJ2-5; the D is unclear. The CDR3 spans 16 residues. CDR1 and CDR2 (germline): PRHDT, FYEKMQ (reference sequence). Trimming cost V 0 bases and J 1 base, with 12 bases left between them. The CDR3 protein is CASSLGRGSSQETQYF. CDR3 coding DNA: TGTGCCAGCAGCTTAGGTCGAGGATCCTCCCAAGAGACCCAGTACTTC.

The rearrangement links TRBV7-8 to TRBJ1-2; perhaps TRBD1 as D (5 bases). CDR1 is SGHVS, CDR2 FQNEAQ, per germline. The length of the CDR3 is 12 residues. The V end lost 7 bases, the J end lost 6 bases, and 12 bases lay between the germline ends. The CDR3 region is CASTGLFDGYTF. The CDR3 DNA is TGTGCCAGCACGGGGCTCTTTGATGGCTACACCTTC.

This clone has only a few counts. The chain links TRBV14 to TRBJ2-1; no clear D. The CDR3 contains 13 residues. Germline CDR1 is SGHDN and CDR2 is FVKESK. Trimming stripped 0 bases from V and 8 bases from J, with 8 bases between. The CDR3 region has the DNA TGTGCCAGCAGCCAAGATCTCCGAGATGAGCAGTTCTTC. Translated, it gives CASSQDLRDEQFF.

The chain combines TRBV6-1 with TRBJ2-2; TRBD1 is a possible D gene (6 bases). The V gene's germline CDR1 is MNHNS and CDR2 SASEGT. This CDR3 is built from 13 residues. V lost 9 bases, J lost 3 bases, and 11 bases lay in between. The CDR3 DNA is TGTGCCAGTTTTAACAGGGACACCGGGGAGCTGTTTTTT. It translates to CASFNRDTGELFF.

J is TRBJ1-2 and V is TRBV5-1; possibly TRBD1 for D (6 bases). Trimming took 4 bases from V and 1 from J, leaving 17 bases between them. Germline V CDR1 and CDR2: SGHRS, YFSETQ. CDR3 length: 16 residues. For the CDR3, the DNA is TGCGCCAGCAGCACTACTCAGGGGTCCCTTAACTATGGCTACACCTTC. Translating it yields CASSTTQGSLNYGYTF.

The genes are TRBV6-1 and TRBJ1-2; maybe TRBD1 (5 bases). V lost 5 bases, J lost 4 bases, and 17 bases lay in between. The CDR3 has 15 amino acids. Germline CDR1 is MNHNS and CDR2 is SASEGT. CDR3 bases: TGTGCCAGCAGTCAAGGGGCGCGGGGGGGCTATGGCTACACCTTC. This gives the protein CASSQGARGGYGYTF.

The V call is TRBV5-4, the J call TRBJ1-2; perhaps TRBD1 as D (5 bases). Germline V gene lookup returns CDR1 SGHNT and CDR2 YYREEE (reference sequence). This CDR3 is 14 amino acids long. V was shortened by 5 bases and J by 3 bases, with 14 bases between the two germline ends. CDR3 sequence reads: CASRPRGKDYGYTF. Written as DNA, the CDR3 is TGTGCCAGCAGGCCTCGGGGGAAGGACTATGGCTACACCTTC.

The chain couples TRBV27 to TRBJ2-1; D remains unclear. Germline-derived CDR1 and CDR2 are MNHEY and SMNVEV (reference sequence). The V and J ends lost 6 bases and 13 bases respectively, with 16 bases between them. This CDR3 has 12 amino acids. DNA of the CDR3: TGTGCCAGCAGGGACCTTTTGGCGGTTCAGTTCTTC. It yields the protein CASRDLLAVQFF.

This sequence joins TRBV2 and TRBJ1-4; D gene ambiguous. V was trimmed by 6 bases and J by 0 bases, leaving 8 bases between them. This CDR3 spans 14 amino acids. Germline assignment: CDR1 SNHLY and CDR2 FYNNEI. The CDR3 region is CASSVKATNEKLFF. CDR3 bases: TGTGCCAGCAGCGTCAAGGCAACTAATGAAAAACTGTTTTTT.

The chain is built from TRBV28 and TRBJ1-1; tentatively, D is TRBD1 (5 bases). The V gene lost 5 bases and the J gene lost 0 bases, with 16 bases spanning the gap. The CDR3 contains 16 residues. Per germline, CDR1 MDHEN and CDR2 SYDVKM. The CDR3 spells CASSIIRGRLNTEAFF. For the CDR3, the DNA is TGTGCCAGCAGTATCATTAGGGGACGGTTGAACACTGAAGCTTTCTTT. Full variable domain (remainder filled in from reference TRBV28 and TRBJ1-1): DVKVTQSSRYLVKRTGEKVFLECVQDMDHENMFWYRQDPGLGLRLIYFSYDVKMKEKGDIPEGYSVSREKKERFSLILESASTNQTSMYLCASSIIRGRLNTEAFFGQGTRLTVV.